This T cell receptor beta chain was captured in a study of relationships among human T cell subsets. Concerning this clonotype: Antigen: not known.

Study-level results: Many CDR3s were shared across Th1, Th2 and regulatory subsets. Across seven subsets, gene usage, CDR3 length and N-additions did not differ significantly.

The T cell receptor alpha and beta CDR3 regions were amplified from mRNA by semiquantitative ARM-PCR. ARM-PCR used tagged nested gene-specific primers, then communal superprimers for exponential amplification. Before the second round, exonuclease removed the nested primers. One entry per CDR3 protein, called by TCRdb with MiXCR from the multiplex PCR reads. The profile covers 16,000 or so distinct CDR3 sequences, with around 62% appearing a single time and about a third taken by the ten largest. T cell subsets were isolated with magnetic beads coated with subset-specific monoclonal antibodies. The CDR3 extends over 14 amino acids. Germline V gene data show CDR1 as MDHEN and CDR2 as SYDVKM. The V gene end was trimmed by 6 bases and the J gene end by 7 bases; junction bases not matched to a gene: 9.

Sequenced sample: total T cells sorted from blood. The TCR sequence derives from a middle-aged man in good health. V usage is TRBV28 and J usage is TRBJ1-5; TRBD1 matches 7 bases. Here the CDR3 reads CASRFRQGRQPQHF. The CDR3 region has the DNA TGTGCCAGCAGATTTCGACAGGGAAGACAGCCCCAGCATTTT.